The 32 T cell receptor beta chains listed next were all sequenced from one sample in a study of T-cell reconstitution after alpha-beta-depleted transplantation in children. Unique molecular identifiers were built into the TCRbeta library. A single record per CDR3 protein comes from TCRdb applying MiXCR to the PCR reads. The top ten hold about 28% of the sample, which has about 980,000 distinct CDR3 sequences, roughly 31% seen once. The sample consisted of PBMCs, mostly from graft donor cells, taken 360 days after TCRalphabeta/CD19-depleted stem cell transplant. The receptors were gathered from a boy younger than two who had a stem cell transplant for SCID, so the T cells may come from the graft donor.

This chain joins TRBV4-2 and TRBJ2-7, with D perhaps matching TRBD1 (5 bases). This CDR3 contains 15 residues. The V gene lost 1 base and the J gene lost 2 bases, with 12 bases spanning the gap. In germline, CDR1 is LGHNA, CDR2 YNFKEQ. CDR3 residues: CASSQVSTVAYEQYF. The CDR3 DNA sequence: TGTGCCAGCAGCCAAGTATCGACAGTCGCCTACGAGCAGTACTTC.

This clonotype was seen only a few times. This sequence joins TRBV6-5 and TRBJ2-2; possibly TRBD2 for D (7 bases). The V gene's germline CDR1 is MNHEY and CDR2 SVGAGI. There are 16 residues in the CDR3. The V end was cut by 1 base, the J end by 4 bases, with 13 bases between. The chain's CDR3 is CASSYLEGGFTGELFF. Here the CDR3 DNA reads TGTGCCAGCAGTTACTTGGAGGGGGGGTTCACCGGGGAGCTGTTTTTT.

The CDR3, as DNA: TGTGCCAGCAGTTTCGACACTGATAACACTGAAGCTTTCTTT. It translates to CASSFDTDNTEAFF. The V gene is TRBV6-5, the J gene TRBJ1-1; D ambiguous. V was pared by 4 bases and J by 2 bases, with 11 bases between. The CDR3 is made up of 14 amino acids. Germline loops: CDR1 MNHEY, CDR2 SVGAGI.

There are many counts of this clonotype. The chain has TRBV12-3 or TRBV12-4 and TRBJ1-2, with D perhaps matching TRBD1 (6 bases). This CDR3 region has 13 residues. Trimming removed 6 bases from V and 2 bases from J, with 10 bases in between. The CDR3 here is CASSLQGNYGYTF. Written as DNA, the CDR3 is TGTGCCAGCAGCTTACAGGGAAACTATGGCTACACCTTC.

V gene TRBV5-1 combines with J gene TRBJ2-7; D uncertain. The CDR3 loop spans 14 amino acids. V was pared by 4 bases and J by 2 bases, with 13 bases between. The germline CDR1 and CDR2 sequences are SGHRS and YFSETQ. The CDR3 bases are TGCGCCAGCAGCACCGACCTTTGGGCCTACGAGCAGTACTTC. Protein sequence: CASSTDLWAYEQYF. The variable domain in full, completed from reference TRBV5-1 and TRBJ2-7, reads KAGVTQTPRYLIKTRGQQVTLSCSPISGHRSVSWYQQTPGQGLQFLFEYFSETQRNKGNFPGRFSGRQFSNSRSEMNVSTLELGDSALYLCASSTDLWAYEQYFGPGTRLTVT.

This chain links TRBV4-3 with TRBJ2-4; D is ambiguous. The germline V gene has CDR1 LGHNA and CDR2 YSLEER. V dropped 1 base and J dropped 6 bases, with 7 bases sitting between them. The CDR3 contains 13 residues. CDR3 bases: TGCGCCAGCAGCCAAGTTAGAGGAAACATTCAGTACTTC. Translation gives CASSQVRGNIQYF.

The chain has TRBV6-2 or TRBV6-3 and TRBJ2-7; 8 bases match TRBD2. CDR1 and CDR2 (germline): MNHEY, SVGEGT. This CDR3 spans 17 amino acids. The V gene end was trimmed by 2 bases and the J gene end by 5 bases; junction bases not matched to a gene: 14. The CDR3 protein is CASSYPPGLGPRNEQYF. The CDR3 region has the DNA TGTGCCAGCAGTTACCCACCGGGACTAGGCCCCCGGAACGAGCAGTACTTC.

The rearrangement links TRBV9 to TRBJ1-1; D is unresolved. Trimming shortened V by 0 bases and J by 6 bases, and 9 bases separated the two germline ends. The CDR3 sequence is 13 residues long. Germline V gene lookup returns CDR1 SGDLS and CDR2 YYNGEE. Here the CDR3 DNA reads TGTGCCAGCAGCGTAGTGCCTGGCGCTGAAGCTTTCTTT. It encodes CASSVVPGAEAFF.

A few counts support this clonotype. The chain combines TRBV2 with TRBJ2-5, with TRBD1 identical over 11 bases. Germline loops: CDR1 SNHLY, CDR2 FYNNEI. There are 14 residues in the CDR3. V lost 10 bases, J lost 5 bases, and 9 bases stayed unmatched. In DNA, the CDR3 is TGTGCCACGGGGAGGACAGGGGGCCCGGAGACCCAGTACTTC. It is translated as CATGRTGGPETQYF.

V usage is TRBV20-1 and J usage is TRBJ1-1; weak D call: TRBD1 (5 bases). The CDR3 length is 14 residues. The V gene lost 5 bases and the J gene lost 1 base, with 14 bases spanning the gap. Germline CDR1 DFQATT, CDR2 SNEGSKA (reference sequence). Here the CDR3 reads CSAHKGNGNTEAFF. The CDR3 DNA reads TGCAGTGCTCACAAGGGGAACGGGAACACTGAAGCTTTCTTT.

The CDR3 sequence is CASSSGQPSEKLFF. The CDR3 region has the DNA TGCGCCAGCAGCTCGGGACAGCCTTCTGAAAAACTGTTTTTT. The V gene is TRBV5-1, the J gene TRBJ1-4; 7 nucleotides match TRBD1. This CDR3 contains 14 residues. The V gene end was trimmed by 3 bases and the J gene end by 7 bases; junction bases not matched to a gene: 6. Per germline, CDR1 SGHRS and CDR2 YFSETQ.

This clonotype has only a few counts. The J gene is TRBJ2-1, the V gene TRBV10-3; perhaps TRBD2 as D (5 bases). The CDR3 is made up of 15 amino acids. The germline V gene has CDR1 ENHRY and CDR2 SYGVKD. V was trimmed by 5 bases and J by 8 bases, leaving 19 bases between them. The CDR3 DNA reads as TGTGCCATCAGTTCACTAGGTACCTCATCACATGAGCAGTTCTTC. Encoded protein: CAISSLGTSSHEQFF.

This clonotype came up a few times. CDR3 loop: CAISELAGHRMNTEAFF. The CDR3 DNA sequence: TGTGCCATCAGTGAGCTAGCAGGGCACCGAATGAACACTGAAGCTTTCTTT. The rearrangement uses TRBV10-3 and TRBJ1-1, with TRBD1 as a possible D gene (5 bases). The CDR3 runs 17 residues. Germline V gives CDR1 ENHRY, CDR2 SYGVKD. With 2 bases removed from V and 0 bases from J, the gap between germline ends came to 16 bases.

The CDR3 DNA reads as TGCAGCGTTGCTACAGGGAAGGTAATATGGAATCAGCCCCAGCATTTT. This gives the protein CSVATGKVIWNQPQHF. This chain connects TRBV29-1 to TRBJ1-5, with D tentatively TRBD1 (6 bases). Trimming removed 4 bases at V and 4 bases at J, with 20 bases between. The germline V gene encodes CDR1 SQVTM and CDR2 ANQGSEA. The CDR3 is 16 amino acids. The whole variable domain, remainder taken from reference TRBV29-1 and TRBJ1-5, is SAVISQKPSRDICQRGTSLTIQCQVDSQVTMMFWYRQQPGQSLTLIATANQGSEATYESGFVIDKFPISRPNLTFSTLTVSNMSPEDSSIYLCSVATGKVIWNQPQHFGDGTRLSIL.

The chain carries TRBV15 and TRBJ2-3; the D call may be TRBD1 or TRBD2 (5 bases each). The ends were cut back, 4 bases at V and 5 bases at J, with 22 bases in the middle. CDR3 size: 17 residues. Germline V gene sequence: CDR1 LNHNV, CDR2 YYDKDF (reference sequence). This CDR3 reads CATSTDPGPPRGDTQYF. The CDR3 nucleotides are TGTGCCACCAGCACCGACCCGGGACCACCTAGAGGAGATACGCAGTATTTT. Supplemented by reference TRBV15 and TRBJ2-3, the full variable domain reads DAMVIQNPRYQVTQFGKPVTLSCSQTLNHNVMYWYQQKSSQAPKLLFHYYDKDFNNEADTPDNFQSRRPNTSFCFLDIRSPGLGDTAMYLCATSTDPGPPRGDTQYFGPGTRLTVL.

This clonotype has just a few counts. The V gene is TRBV18, the J gene TRBJ2-2; tentative D call: TRBD1 (5 bases). V gave up 4 bases and J gave up 2 bases, with 8 bases separating them. The CDR3 covers 14 residues. Germline V gene sequence: CDR1 KGHSH, CDR2 LQKENI. The CDR3 nucleotides read TGTGCCAGCTCACACAGGACAAACACCGGGGAGCTGTTTTTT. As protein: CASSHRTNTGELFF.

CDR3 in DNA: TGTGCCAGCAACCAAAGGGGAAGGCTTTATGGCTACACCTTC. This gives the protein CASNQRGRLYGYTF. The V and J genes are TRBV6-2 or TRBV6-3 and TRBJ1-2; tentative D call: TRBD1 (5 bases). The CDR3 contains 14 residues. Trimming removed 7 bases from V and 5 bases from J, with 17 bases in between. In germline, CDR1 is MNHEY, CDR2 SVGEGT.

This sequence joins TRBV20-1 and TRBJ1-1; unclear D gene. The germline gives CDR1 DFQATT, CDR2 SNEGSKA (reference sequence). This CDR3 is built from 14 residues. Trimming pared 0 bases from V and 1 base from J, leaving 9 bases between. CDR3 coding DNA: TGCAGTGCTAGAGATATTGGGAGGAACACTGAAGCTTTCTTT. Encoded protein: CSARDIGRNTEAFF.

The genes are TRBV6-5 and TRBJ2-3, with 9 nucleotides matching TRBD2. The CDR3 spans 15 residues. V lost 2 bases and J lost 6; bases outside the gene matches: 6. Germline values: CDR1 MNHEY, CDR2 SVGAGI. Here the CDR3 reads CASSYASGAGDTQYF. CDR3 sequence (DNA): TGTGCCAGCAGTTACGCTAGCGGGGCAGGGGATACGCAGTATTTT.

The chain joins TRBV20-1 to TRBJ2-7; no reliable D call. The V end was cut by 0 bases, the J end by 4 bases, with 10 bases between. The germline CDR1 and CDR2 sequences are DFQATT and SNEGSKA (reference sequence). This CDR3 is 13 amino acids long. For the CDR3, the DNA is TGCAGTGCTAGAGATCTCCCAATATACGAGCAGTACTTC. Protein product: CSARDLPIYEQYF.

In this sample, this clonotype turned up a few times. This chain connects TRBV6-5 to TRBJ2-5, with TRBD1 as a possible D gene (6 bases). This CDR3 is 16 amino acids long. V was clipped by 3 bases and J by 1 base, with 15 bases between them. Looked up from germline, CDR1 is MNHEY and CDR2 is SVGAGI. The CDR3 loop reads CASSYGTRDIQETQYF. As DNA, the CDR3 is TGTGCCAGCAGTTATGGGACCCGGGACATCCAAGAGACCCAGTACTTC.

J is TRBJ2-7 and V is TRBV12-3 or TRBV12-4, with D maybe TRBD1 (6 bases). The CDR3 runs 14 residues. V was clipped by 5 bases and J by 2 bases, with 13 bases between them. The chain's CDR3 is CASSHPDSTYEQYF. CDR3 DNA sequence: TGTGCCAGCAGTCACCCGGACAGCACCTACGAGCAGTACTTC.

The gene calls are TRBV5-1 and TRBJ2-1; 11 bases match TRBD2. This CDR3 contains 15 residues. Trimming at V came to 8 bases and at J to 5 bases, leaving 9 bases not matched to a gene. From germline, CDR1 is SGHRS and CDR2 YFSETQ. This CDR3 is CASAQLAGVNNEQFF. CDR3 DNA sequence: TGCGCCAGTGCCCAACTAGCGGGGGTTAACAATGAGCAGTTCTTC.

This clonotype has a handful of counts. The genes are TRBV5-1 and TRBJ2-2; D might be TRBD1 or TRBD2, each matching 5 bases. The V gene lost 4 bases and the J gene lost 0 bases, with 13 bases spanning the gap. The germline CDR1 and CDR2 sequences are SGHRS and YFSETQ. There are 16 residues in the CDR3. The CDR3 here is CASSKTLGANTGELFF. CDR3 sequence (DNA): TGCGCCAGCAGCAAAACCCTGGGGGCGAACACCGGGGAGCTGTTTTTT.

V usage is TRBV25-1 and J usage is TRBJ2-1; D not certain. Trimming took 2 bases from V and 2 from J, leaving 10 bases between them. The length of the CDR3 is 15 residues. Germline CDR1 is MGHDK and CDR2 is SYGVNS. CDR3 sequence reads: CASSEGTAPYNEQFF. Written as DNA, the CDR3 is TGTGCCAGCAGTGAAGGAACAGCGCCCTACAATGAGCAGTTCTTC.

This chain uses TRBV10-3 with TRBJ2-1; D possibly matches TRBD1 or TRBD2 (5 bases each). The CDR3 contains 16 residues. Trimming removed 5 bases at V and 5 bases at J, with 19 bases between. The germline CDR1 and CDR2 sequences are ENHRY and SYGVKD. The CDR3 is CAISLGTGRDDNEQFF. The DNA of the CDR3 is TGTGCCATCAGTCTTGGTACGGGACGGGACGACAATGAGCAGTTCTTC.

The rearrangement joins TRBV27 to TRBJ2-7, with D possibly being TRBD2 (5 bases). V dropped 6 bases and J dropped 4 bases, with 16 bases sitting between them. The CDR3 runs 14 residues. Looked up from germline, CDR1 is MNHEY and CDR2 is SMNVEV (reference sequence). The CDR3 is CASSYIGEIYEQYF. The CDR3 DNA reads TGTGCCAGCAGCTACATCGGGGAAATATACGAGCAGTACTTC.

The genes are TRBV7-8 and TRBJ2-5; D remains unclear. V dropped 5 bases and J dropped 2 bases, with 15 bases sitting between them. This CDR3 is built from 15 residues. Germline V gene data show CDR1 as SGHVS and CDR2 as FQNEAQ. The CDR3 loop is CASSNPRVRQETQYF. In DNA, the CDR3 is TGTGCCAGCAGCAACCCTCGGGTACGGCAAGAGACCCAGTACTTC.

The chain couples TRBV28 to TRBJ2-7; 9 nucleotides line up with TRBD1. The CDR3 runs 16 residues. Germline-derived CDR1 and CDR2 are MDHEN and SYDVKM. Trimming took 6 bases from V and 3 from J; bases not matched to a gene: 12. DNA of the CDR3: TGTGCCAGCAGCCGAGACAGGGGGTTAAGGGACTACGAGCAGTACTTC. Its translation is CASSRDRGLRDYEQYF.

V usage is TRBV6-5 and J usage is TRBJ2-3, with 8 bases fitting TRBD2. This CDR3 is built from 15 residues. With V trimmed by 2 bases and J by 3 bases, 4 bases remained unmatched. Germline loops: CDR1 MNHEY, CDR2 SVGAGI. CDR3 region: CASSYVRGGTDTQYF. The DNA for the CDR3 is TGTGCCAGCAGTTACGTCCGGGGGGGGACAGATACGCAGTATTTT.

CDR3: CAISEIPFGQGAFNQPQHF. The CDR3 DNA reads as TGTGCCATCAGTGAGATTCCGTTTGGGCAGGGCGCCTTCAATCAGCCCCAGCATTTT. The gene calls are TRBV10-3 and TRBJ1-5, with a weak D call TRBD1 (5 bases). The V and J ends lost 2 bases and 3 bases respectively, with 23 bases between them. This CDR3 is built from 19 residues. Germline-derived CDR1 and CDR2 are ENHRY and SYGVKD.

The chain is built from TRBV5-5 and TRBJ1-5; D is undetermined. The length of the CDR3 is 16 residues. The germline gives CDR1 SGHKS, CDR2 YYEKEE (reference sequence). V lost 0 bases to trimming and J lost 0 bases, with 10 bases between them. CDR3 in amino acids: CASSLVGRYSNQPQHF. CDR3 coding DNA: TGTGCCAGCAGCTTGGTGGGTCGGTATAGCAATCAGCCCCAGCATTTT.